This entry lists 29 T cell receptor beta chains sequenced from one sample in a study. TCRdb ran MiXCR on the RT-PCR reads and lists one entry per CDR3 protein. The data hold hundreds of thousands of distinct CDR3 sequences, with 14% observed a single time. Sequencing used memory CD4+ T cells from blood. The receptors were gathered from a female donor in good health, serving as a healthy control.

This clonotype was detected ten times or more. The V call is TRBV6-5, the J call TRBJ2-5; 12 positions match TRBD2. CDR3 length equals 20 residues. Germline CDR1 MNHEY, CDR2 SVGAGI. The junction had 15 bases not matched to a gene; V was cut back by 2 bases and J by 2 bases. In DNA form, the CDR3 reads TGTGCCAGCAGTTACACGTCACCCCGGGGACTAGCGGGCCAGCAAGAGACCCAGTACTTC. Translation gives CASSYTSPRGLAGQQETQYF.

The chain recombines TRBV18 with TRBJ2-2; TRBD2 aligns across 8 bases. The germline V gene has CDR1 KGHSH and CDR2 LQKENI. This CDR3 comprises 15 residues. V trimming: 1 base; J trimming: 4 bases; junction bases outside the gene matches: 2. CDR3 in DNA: TGTGCCAGCTCACCACTCGGGAGGGCCACCGGGGAGCTGTTTTTT. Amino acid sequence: CASSPLGRATGELFF. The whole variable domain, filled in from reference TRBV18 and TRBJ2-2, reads NAGVMQNPRHLVRRRGQEARLRCSPMKGHSHVYWYRQLPEEGLKFMVYLQKENIIDESGMPKERFSAEFPKEGPSILRIQQVVRGDSAAYFCASSPLGRATGELFFGEGSRLTVL.

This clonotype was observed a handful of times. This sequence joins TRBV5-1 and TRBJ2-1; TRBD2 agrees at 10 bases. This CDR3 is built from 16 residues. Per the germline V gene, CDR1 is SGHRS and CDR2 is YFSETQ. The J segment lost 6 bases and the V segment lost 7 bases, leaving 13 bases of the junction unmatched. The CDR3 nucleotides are TGCGCCAGCTGGCCAACTAGCGGGAAGTTGGGCAATGAGCAGTTCTTC. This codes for CASWPTSGKLGNEQFF.

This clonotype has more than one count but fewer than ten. CDR3 amino acids: CASSFSSVANGYTF. CDR3 DNA: TGTGCCAGCAGTTTTTCTAGTGTAGCCAATGGCTACACCTTC. The chain combines TRBV12-3 or TRBV12-4 with TRBJ1-2; no reliable D call. The CDR3 contains 14 residues. V was shortened by 3 bases and J by 6 bases, with 14 bases between the two germline ends.

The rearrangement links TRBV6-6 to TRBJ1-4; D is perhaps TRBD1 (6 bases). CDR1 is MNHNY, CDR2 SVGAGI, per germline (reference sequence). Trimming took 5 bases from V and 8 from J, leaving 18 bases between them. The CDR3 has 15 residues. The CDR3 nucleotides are TGTGCCAGCAGTGGGGGGGGCGGGTTAGGGGAAAAACTGTTTTTT. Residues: CASSGGGGLGEKLFF.

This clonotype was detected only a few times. The CDR3 coding sequence is TGTGCCAGCATGGAGACGTTCTACGAGCAGTACTTC. Its translation is CASMETFYEQYF. The chain combines TRBV6-1 with TRBJ2-7; D gene unclear. Germline V lookup: CDR1 MNHNS, CDR2 SASEGT. The CDR3 extends over 12 amino acids. Between the trimmed V and J ends, which lost 7 bases and 3 bases, there was a span of 10 bases.

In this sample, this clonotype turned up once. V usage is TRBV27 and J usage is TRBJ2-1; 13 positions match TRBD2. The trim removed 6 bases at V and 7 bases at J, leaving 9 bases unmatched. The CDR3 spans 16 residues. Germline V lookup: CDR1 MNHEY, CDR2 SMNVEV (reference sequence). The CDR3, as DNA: TGTGCCAGCAGCCGACCCGGACTAGCGGGAGATAATGAGCAGTTCTTC. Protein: CASSRPGLAGDNEQFF.

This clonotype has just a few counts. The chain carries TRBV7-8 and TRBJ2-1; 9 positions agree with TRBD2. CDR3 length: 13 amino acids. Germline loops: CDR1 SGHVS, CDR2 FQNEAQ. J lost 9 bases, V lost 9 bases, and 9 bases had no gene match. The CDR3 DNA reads TGTGCCAGTGGCGGGACTAGCATTCGTGAGCAGTTCTTC. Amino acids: CASGGTSIREQFF.

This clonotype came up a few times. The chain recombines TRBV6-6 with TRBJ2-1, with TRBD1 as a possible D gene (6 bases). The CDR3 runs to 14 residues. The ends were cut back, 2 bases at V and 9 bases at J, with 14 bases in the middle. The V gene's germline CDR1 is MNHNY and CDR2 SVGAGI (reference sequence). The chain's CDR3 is CASSYPSRGGEQFF. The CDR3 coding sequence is TGTGCCAGCAGTTACCCGAGCAGGGGCGGTGAGCAGTTCTTC.

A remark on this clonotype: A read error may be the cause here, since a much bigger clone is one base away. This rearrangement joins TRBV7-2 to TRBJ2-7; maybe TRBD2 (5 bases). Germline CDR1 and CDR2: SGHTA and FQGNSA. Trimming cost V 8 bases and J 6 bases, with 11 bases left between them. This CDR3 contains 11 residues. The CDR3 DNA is TGTGCCAGCGGTGGGAGTACCGAGCAGTACTTC. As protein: CASGGSTEQYF.

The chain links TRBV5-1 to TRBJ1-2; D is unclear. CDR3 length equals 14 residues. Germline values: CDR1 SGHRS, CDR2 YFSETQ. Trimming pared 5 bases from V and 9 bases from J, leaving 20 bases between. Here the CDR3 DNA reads TGCGCCAGCAGACAACAGATCAATGCTATGCGCTACACCTTC. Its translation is CASRQQINAMRYTF.

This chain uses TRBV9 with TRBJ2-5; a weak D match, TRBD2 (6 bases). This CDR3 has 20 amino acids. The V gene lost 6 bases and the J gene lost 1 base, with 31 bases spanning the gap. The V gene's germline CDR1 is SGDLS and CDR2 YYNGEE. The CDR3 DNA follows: TGTGCCAGCACCCTAGCGCGTGATCACAGGTGCTCTGAGCTCCAAGAGACCCAGTACTTC. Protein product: CASTLARDHRCSELQETQYF.

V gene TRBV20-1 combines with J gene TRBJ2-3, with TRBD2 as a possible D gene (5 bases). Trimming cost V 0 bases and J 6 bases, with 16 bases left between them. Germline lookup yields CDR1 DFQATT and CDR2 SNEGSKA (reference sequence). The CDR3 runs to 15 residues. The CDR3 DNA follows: TGCAGTGCTAGAGATTTGAGGGAGCTTCGGGATACGCAGTATTTT. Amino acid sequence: CSARDLRELRDTQYF.

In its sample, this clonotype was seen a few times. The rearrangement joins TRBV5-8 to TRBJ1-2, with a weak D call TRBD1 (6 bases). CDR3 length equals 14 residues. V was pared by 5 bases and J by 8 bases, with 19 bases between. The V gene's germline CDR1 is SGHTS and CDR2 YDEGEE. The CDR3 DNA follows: TGTGCCAGCAGGGTGTGGTTGTCAGGGGACGGCTACACCTTC. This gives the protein CASRVWLSGDGYTF. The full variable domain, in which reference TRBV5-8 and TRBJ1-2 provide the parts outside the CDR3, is EAGVTQSPTHLIKTRGQQATLRCSPISGHTSVYWYQQALGLGLQFLLWYDEGEERNRGNFPPRFSGRQFPNYSSELNVNALELEDSALYLCASRVWLSGDGYTFGSGTRLTVV.

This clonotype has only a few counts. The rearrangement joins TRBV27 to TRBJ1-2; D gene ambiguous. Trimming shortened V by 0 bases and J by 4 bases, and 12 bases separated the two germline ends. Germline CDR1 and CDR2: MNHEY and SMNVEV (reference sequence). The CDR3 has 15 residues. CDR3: CASSLSSGRGYGYTF. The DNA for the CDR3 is TGTGCCAGCAGTTTATCGTCGGGAAGAGGCTATGGCTACACCTTC.

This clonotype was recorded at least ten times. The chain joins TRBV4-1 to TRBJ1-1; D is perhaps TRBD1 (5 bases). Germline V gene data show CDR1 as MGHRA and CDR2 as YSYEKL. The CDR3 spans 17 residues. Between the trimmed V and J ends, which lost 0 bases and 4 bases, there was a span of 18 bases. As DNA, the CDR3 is TGCGCCAGCAGCCAAGAAGGGGTCTGGGTGCCCACCACTGAAGCTTTCTTT. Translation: CASSQEGVWVPTTEAFF.

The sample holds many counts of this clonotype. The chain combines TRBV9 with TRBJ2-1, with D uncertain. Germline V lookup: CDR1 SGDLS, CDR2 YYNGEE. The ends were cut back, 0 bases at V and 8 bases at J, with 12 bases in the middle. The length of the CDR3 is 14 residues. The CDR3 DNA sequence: TGTGCCAGCAGCGTAGGTAACAGTTGGGATGAGCAGTTCTTC. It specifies CASSVGNSWDEQFF.

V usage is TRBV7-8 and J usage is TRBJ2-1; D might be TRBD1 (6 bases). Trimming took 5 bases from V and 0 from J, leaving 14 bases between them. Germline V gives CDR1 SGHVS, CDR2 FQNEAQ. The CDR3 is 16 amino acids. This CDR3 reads CASSDPRGSSYNEQFF. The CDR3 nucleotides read TGTGCCAGCAGCGACCCTAGGGGGAGCTCCTACAATGAGCAGTTCTTC.

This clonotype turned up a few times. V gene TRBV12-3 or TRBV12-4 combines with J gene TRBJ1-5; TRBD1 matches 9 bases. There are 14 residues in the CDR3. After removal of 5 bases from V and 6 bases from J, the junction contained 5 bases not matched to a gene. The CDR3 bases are TGTGCCAGCAGTGCGGGACAGGGACTTCAGCCCCAGCATTTT. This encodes CASSAGQGLQPQHF.

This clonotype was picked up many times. CDR3 sequence: CASSSRTGAYNEQFF. In DNA form, the CDR3 reads TGTGCCAGCAGTAGCAGGACAGGGGCCTACAATGAGCAGTTCTTC. The genes are TRBV12-3 or TRBV12-4 and TRBJ2-1, with 9 bases that match TRBD1. The CDR3 runs 15 residues. The V gene end was trimmed by 5 bases and the J gene end by 2 bases; junction bases not matched to a gene: 4.

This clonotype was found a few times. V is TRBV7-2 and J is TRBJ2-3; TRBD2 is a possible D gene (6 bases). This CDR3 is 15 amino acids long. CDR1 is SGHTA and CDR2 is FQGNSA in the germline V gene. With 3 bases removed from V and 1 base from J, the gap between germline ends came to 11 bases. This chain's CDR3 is CASSFRASGTDTQYF. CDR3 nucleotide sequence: TGTGCCAGCAGCTTCCGGGCTAGCGGCACAGATACGCAGTATTTT.

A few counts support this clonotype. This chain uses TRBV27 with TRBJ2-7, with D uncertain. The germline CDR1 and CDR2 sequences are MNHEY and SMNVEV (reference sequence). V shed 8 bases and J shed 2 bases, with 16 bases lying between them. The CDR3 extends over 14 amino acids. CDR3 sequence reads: CASRTRPTTYEQYF. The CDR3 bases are TGTGCCAGCCGTACTCGACCTACTACCTACGAGCAGTACTTC.

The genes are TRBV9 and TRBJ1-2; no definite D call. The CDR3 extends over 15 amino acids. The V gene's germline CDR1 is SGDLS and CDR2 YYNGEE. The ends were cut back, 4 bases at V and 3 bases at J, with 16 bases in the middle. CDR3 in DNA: TGTGCCAGCAGCCCCCGCGCTTCCCCCGACTATGGCTACACCTTC. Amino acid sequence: CASSPRASPDYGYTF.

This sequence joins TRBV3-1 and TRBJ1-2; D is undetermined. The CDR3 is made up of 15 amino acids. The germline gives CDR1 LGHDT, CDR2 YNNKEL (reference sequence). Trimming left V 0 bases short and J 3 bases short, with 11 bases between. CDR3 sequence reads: CASSQEVGTYYGYTF. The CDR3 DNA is TGTGCCAGCAGCCAAGAAGTCGGAACCTACTATGGCTACACCTTC.

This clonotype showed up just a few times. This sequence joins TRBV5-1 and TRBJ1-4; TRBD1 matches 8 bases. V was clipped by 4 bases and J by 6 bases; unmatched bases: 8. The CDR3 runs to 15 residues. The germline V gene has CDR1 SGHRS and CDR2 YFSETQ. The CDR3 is CASSDGQGRDEKLFF. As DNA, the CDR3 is TGCGCCAGCAGCGACGGACAGGGACGAGATGAAAAACTGTTTTTT.

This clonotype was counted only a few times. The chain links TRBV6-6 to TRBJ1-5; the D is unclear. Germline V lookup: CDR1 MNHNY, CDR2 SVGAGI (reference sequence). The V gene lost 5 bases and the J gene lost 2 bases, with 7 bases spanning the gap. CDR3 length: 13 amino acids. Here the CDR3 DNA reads TGTGCCAGCAGTCCGAAAGGCAATCAGCCCCAGCATTTT. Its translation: CASSPKGNQPQHF.

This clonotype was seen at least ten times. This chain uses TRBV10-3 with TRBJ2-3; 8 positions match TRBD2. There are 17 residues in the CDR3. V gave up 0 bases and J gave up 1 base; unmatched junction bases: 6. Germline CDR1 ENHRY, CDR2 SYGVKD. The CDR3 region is CAISESSVAGRTDTQYF. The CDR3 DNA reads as TGTGCCATCAGTGAGTCGTCGGTAGCGGGGCGCACAGATACGCAGTATTTT.

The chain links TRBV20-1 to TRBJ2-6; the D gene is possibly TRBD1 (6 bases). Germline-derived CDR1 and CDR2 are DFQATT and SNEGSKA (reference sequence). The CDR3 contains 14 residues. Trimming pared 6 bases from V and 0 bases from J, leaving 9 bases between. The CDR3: CSAATGSGANVLTF. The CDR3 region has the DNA TGCAGTGCGGCGACAGGCTCTGGGGCCAACGTCCTGACTTTC.

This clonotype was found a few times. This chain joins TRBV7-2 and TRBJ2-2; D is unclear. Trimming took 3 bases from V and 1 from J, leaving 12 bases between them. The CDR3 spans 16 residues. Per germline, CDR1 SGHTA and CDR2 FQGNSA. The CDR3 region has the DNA TGTGCCAGCAGCTTGGGCCCCTATAGGAACACCGGGGAGCTGTTTTTT. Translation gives CASSLGPYRNTGELFF.